These 21 T cell receptor beta chains share one sample of origin, sequenced in a study of monozygotic twins with inflammatory bowel disease. Following a re-call of the 5' RACE reads, TCRdb has one entry per CDR3 protein and lacks DNA. The sample holds about 300,000 distinct CDR3 sequences. The material sequenced was blood. The origin of the receptors is a human donor with ulcerative colitis or Crohn's disease, or a healthy co-twin of an affected twin (not recorded which).

The chain combines TRBV7-2 with TRBJ1-6. The germline CDR1 and CDR2 sequences are SGHTA and FQGNSA. This CDR3 spans 15 amino acids. CDR3 protein: CASSLASRVSAPLHF.

The chain combines TRBV25-1 with TRBJ1-3. From germline, CDR1 is MGHDK and CDR2 SYGVNS. There are 15 residues in the CDR3. The CDR3 loop is CASSTGQNYGNTIYF. Drawing the rest from reference TRBV25-1 and TRBJ1-3, the complete variable domain is EADIYQTPRYLVIGTGKKITLECSQTMGHDKMYWYQQDPGMELHLIHYSYGVNSTEKGDLSSESTVSRIRTEHFPLTLESARPSHTSQYLCASSTGQNYGNTIYFGEGSWLTVV.

J is TRBJ1-5 and V is TRBV6-5; the D call from TCRdb, TRBD1, cannot be confirmed without DNA. The CDR3 totals 15 residues. Germline CDR1 reads MNHEY; CDR2 reads SVGAGI. The chain's CDR3 is CASSLYGTSNQPQHF.

The chain links TRBV6-5 to TRBJ1-6; TCRdb calls TRBD1, which cannot be checked without DNA. In germline, CDR1 is MNHEY, CDR2 SVGAGI. The CDR3 covers 14 residues. The CDR3 region is CASSYEGVRSPLHF.

This chain connects TRBV19 to TRBJ1-5; TCRdb reports TRBD1, a call that lacks DNA to check it against. The CDR3 totals 18 residues. The germline CDR1 and CDR2 sequences are LNHDA and SQIVND (reference sequence). CDR3 sequence: CASSSGQAIQPGVQPQHF. Looking up the rest from reference TRBV19 and TRBJ1-5 gives the full variable domain: DGGITQSPKYLFRKEGQNVTLSCEQNLNHDAMYWYRQDPGQGLRLIYYSQIVNDFQKGDIAEGYSVSREKKESFPLTVTSAQKNPTAFYLCASSSGQAIQPGVQPQHFGDGTRLSIL.

This sequence joins TRBV7-2 and TRBJ2-1; TCRdb picks TRBD1, but there is no DNA to check that call. Germline V gives CDR1 SGHTA, CDR2 FQGNSA. This CDR3 comprises 16 residues. CDR3 loop: CASSSYTGTVYNEQFF.

The chain has TRBV7-8 and TRBJ2-6; TCRdb calls TRBD1, which cannot be checked without DNA. The CDR3 contains 19 residues. Germline CDR1 reads SGHVS; CDR2 reads FQNEAQ. The CDR3 sequence: CASSKPPTGGIPGANVLTF.

The gene calls are TRBV9 and TRBJ2-5; the D gene TCRdb calls, TRBD1, cannot be checked with no DNA. Germline CDR1 is SGDLS and CDR2 is YYNGEE. The CDR3 is made up of 16 amino acids. This CDR3 is CASSPPGRGVGETQYF.

V usage is TRBV21-1 and J usage is TRBJ2-4. TRBV21-1 represents a pseudogene. The CDR3 is 14 residues long. CDR3 residues: CASKGTPAKNIQYF.

The chain employs TRBV12-3 or TRBV12-4 and TRBJ2-7; the D call of TRBD1 rests on TCRdb alone, since no DNA is present to check it. This CDR3 has 15 residues. The CDR3 here is CASGQDGGRGYEQYF.

The V gene is TRBV7-2, the J gene TRBJ1-5; with no DNA, the TCRdb D assignment of TRBD1 cannot be verified. This CDR3 region has 14 residues. In germline, CDR1 is SGHTA, CDR2 FQGNSA. Here the CDR3 reads CASSLDRTSPPQHF.

The chain joins TRBV19 to TRBJ1-5; TCRdb proposes TRBD1, but this gene call is untestable without DNA. The V gene's germline CDR1 is LNHDA and CDR2 SQIVND (reference sequence). The CDR3 has 18 residues. CDR3 loop: CASRSMWGAAASNQPQHF.

This chain joins TRBV9 and TRBJ2-7; no DNA is available, so the TRBD1 call from TCRdb remains unchecked. This CDR3 has 14 amino acids. CDR1 SGDLS and CDR2 YYNGEE come from the germline V gene. This CDR3 reads CASSKQGSSYEQYF.

J is TRBJ2-5 and V is TRBV4-3. Germline assignment: CDR1 LGHNA and CDR2 YSLEER. This CDR3 is built from 15 residues. Here the CDR3 reads CASSQEFSGWETQYF.

This chain connects TRBV6-1 to TRBJ2-1; TCRdb's assignment of TRBD1 cannot be checked, as there is no DNA. CDR1 MNHNS and CDR2 SASEGT come from the germline V gene. This CDR3 is 14 amino acids long. The chain's CDR3 is CASRSGGARNEQFF.

The chain links TRBV7-2 to TRBJ2-7. This CDR3 comprises 13 residues. Germline CDR1 is SGHTA and CDR2 is FQGNSA. The CDR3 protein is CASSDRMAYEQYF.

V is TRBV12-3 or TRBV12-4 and J is TRBJ1-6; TCRdb selects TRBD1, and the lack of DNA leaves this call unchecked. The CDR3 runs to 14 residues. CDR3 amino acids: CASSSAGAGSPLHF.

The rearrangement joins TRBV12-3 or TRBV12-4 to TRBJ1-6; TCRdb gives TRBD1 as the D gene, but with no DNA this cannot be confirmed. The CDR3 has 15 residues. This CDR3 is CASRDGTGRNSPLHF.

The chain has TRBV9 and TRBJ2-5; TCRdb lists TRBD2, though no DNA is available to test this call. The germline V gene has CDR1 SGDLS and CDR2 YYNGEE. CDR3 size: 16 residues. This CDR3 is CASSGGASGLQETQYF.

The chain couples TRBV2 to TRBJ1-1; TCRdb designates TRBD1, a call that cannot be tested without DNA. CDR1 is SNHLY, CDR2 FYNNEI, per germline. This CDR3 contains 13 residues. The CDR3 here is CASRTAPGTEAFF.

The V call is TRBV27, the J call TRBJ2-1; TCRdb's D call of TRBD1 is untestable without DNA. Germline CDR1 and CDR2: MNHEY and SMNVEV (reference sequence). CDR3 length equals 12 residues. The CDR3 loop reads CAVGQGPAGQFF.